The clone carrying this T cell receptor (beta chain) was recorded many times. The antigen is unknown. This sample is drawn from a study of T cell repertoires in cytomegalovirus infection. Study-level background: Both CMV infection and a matching HLA type were indicated by public TCR beta signatures. Broader study findings: HLA-C-restricted CMV-specific TCR beta clonotypes prevailed in the ex vivo response.

The CDR3 is made up of 15 amino acids. CDR1 is MGHRA, CDR2 YSYEKL, per germline. Trimming took 5 bases from V and 0 from J, leaving 10 bases between them. TCRdb re-called the reads with MiXCR, one entry per CDR3 protein. This table holds approximately 500,000 distinct CDR3 sequences, about 15% found once. The sequence was collected from a human donor in good health (CMV status not recorded). Some clones in this sample may be carry-over from other donors' samples. The chain has TRBV4-1 and TRBJ2-2; D is unresolved. Sequencing was carried out using CD8+ T cells from PBMCs. CDR3 DNA: TGCGCCAGCAGCTACGGACGGTCGAACACCGGGGAGCTGTTTTTT. It codes for CASSYGRSNTGELFF.